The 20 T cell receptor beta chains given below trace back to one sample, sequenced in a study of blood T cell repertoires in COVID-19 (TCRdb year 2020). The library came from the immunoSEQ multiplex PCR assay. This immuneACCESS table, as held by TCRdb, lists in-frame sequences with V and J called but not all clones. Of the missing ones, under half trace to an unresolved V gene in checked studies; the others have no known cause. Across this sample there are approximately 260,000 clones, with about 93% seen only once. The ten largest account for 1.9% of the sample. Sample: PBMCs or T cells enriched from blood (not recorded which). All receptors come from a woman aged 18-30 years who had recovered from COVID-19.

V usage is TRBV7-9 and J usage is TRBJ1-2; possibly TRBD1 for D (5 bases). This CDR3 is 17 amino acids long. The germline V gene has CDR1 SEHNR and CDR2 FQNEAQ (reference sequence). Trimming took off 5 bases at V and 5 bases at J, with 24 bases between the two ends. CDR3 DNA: TGTGCCAGCAGCAGTGGCCGGGGGGACCCATGGAGGTATGGCTACACCTTC. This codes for CASSSGRGDPWRYGYTF.

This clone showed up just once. In DNA, the CDR3 is TGCGCCAGCAGCGGGCCGGAGCGGGGCCTCACAGATACGCAGTATTTT. Translation: CASSGPERGLTDTQYF. The rearrangement links TRBV5-1 to TRBJ2-3, with 7 bases that match TRBD2. The junction had 10 bases not matched to a gene; V was cut back by 4 bases and J by 2 bases. The CDR3 length is 16 residues. The germline V gene has CDR1 SGHRS and CDR2 YFSETQ. The full variable domain, rest sourced from reference TRBV5-1 and TRBJ2-3, is KAGVTQTPRYLIKTRGQQVTLSCSPISGHRSVSWYQQTPGQGLQFLFEYFSETQRNKGNFPGRFSGRQFSNSRSEMNVSTLELGDSALYLCASSGPERGLTDTQYFGPGTRLTVL.

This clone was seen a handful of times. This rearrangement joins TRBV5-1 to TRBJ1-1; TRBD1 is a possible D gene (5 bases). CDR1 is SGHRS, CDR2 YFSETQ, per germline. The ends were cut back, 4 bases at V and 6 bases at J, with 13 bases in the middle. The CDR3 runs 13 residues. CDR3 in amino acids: CASSLEGRAEAFF. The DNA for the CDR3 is TGCGCCAGCAGCCTGGAGGGGCGCGCTGAAGCTTTCTTT. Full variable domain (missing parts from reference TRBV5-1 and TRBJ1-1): KAGVTQTPRYLIKTRGQQVTLSCSPISGHRSVSWYQQTPGQGLQFLFEYFSETQRNKGNFPGRFSGRQFSNSRSEMNVSTLELGDSALYLCASSLEGRAEAFFGQGTRLTVV.

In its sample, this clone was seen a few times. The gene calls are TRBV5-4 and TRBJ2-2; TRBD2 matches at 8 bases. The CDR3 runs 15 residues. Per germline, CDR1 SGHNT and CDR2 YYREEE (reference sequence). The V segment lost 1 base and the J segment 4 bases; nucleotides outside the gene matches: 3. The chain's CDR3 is CASSLRLAGTGELFF. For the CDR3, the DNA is TGTGCCAGCAGCTTGCGGCTAGCGGGCACCGGGGAGCTGTTTTTT.

Here the CDR3 reads CASSSTGFNEKLFF. The CDR3 DNA is TGTGCCAGCAGCTCGACAGGGTTTAATGAAAAACTGTTTTTT. J is TRBJ1-4 and V is TRBV7-9; TRBD1 matches 7 bases. CDR1 SEHNR and CDR2 FQNEAQ come from the germline V gene (reference sequence). J was trimmed by 4 bases and V by 4 bases; bases with no gene match: 3. The length of the CDR3 is 14 residues.

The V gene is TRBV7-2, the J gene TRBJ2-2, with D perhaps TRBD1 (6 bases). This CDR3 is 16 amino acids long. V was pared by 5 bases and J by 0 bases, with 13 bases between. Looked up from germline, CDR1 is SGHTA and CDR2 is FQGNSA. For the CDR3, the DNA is TGTGCCAGCAGCGAAGACAGGATCGCGAACACCGGGGAGCTGTTTTTT. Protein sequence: CASSEDRIANTGELFF. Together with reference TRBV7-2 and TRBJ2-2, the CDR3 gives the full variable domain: GAGVSQSPSNKVTEKGKDVELRCDPISGHTALYWYRQSLGQGLEFLIYFQGNSAPDKSGLPSDRFSAERTGGSVSTLTIQRTQQEDSAVYLCASSEDRIANTGELFFGEGSRLTVL.

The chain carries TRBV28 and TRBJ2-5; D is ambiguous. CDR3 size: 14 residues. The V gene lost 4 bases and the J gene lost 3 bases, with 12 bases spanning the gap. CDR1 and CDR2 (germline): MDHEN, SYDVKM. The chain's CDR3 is CASSYPSKKETQYF. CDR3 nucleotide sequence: TGTGCCAGCAGTTATCCCAGTAAGAAAGAGACCCAGTACTTC.

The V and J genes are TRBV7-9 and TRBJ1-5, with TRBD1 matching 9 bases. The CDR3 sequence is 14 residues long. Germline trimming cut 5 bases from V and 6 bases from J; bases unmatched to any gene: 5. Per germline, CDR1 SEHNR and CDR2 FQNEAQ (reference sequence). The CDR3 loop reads CASSGQGIGQPQHF. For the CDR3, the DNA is TGTGCCAGCAGCGGACAGGGGATCGGTCAGCCCCAGCATTTT. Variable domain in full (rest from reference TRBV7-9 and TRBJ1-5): DTGVSQNPRHKITKRGQNVTFRCDPISEHNRLYWYRQTLGQGPEFLTYFQNEAQLEKSRLLSDRFSAERPKGSFSTLEIQRTEQGDSAMYLCASSGQGIGQPQHFGDGTRLSIL.

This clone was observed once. CDR3 in DNA: TGTGCCAGCAGTTACGTAGATGAAAAACTGTTTTTT. Its protein is CASSYVDEKLFF. V and J are TRBV6-2 or TRBV6-3 and TRBJ1-4; D gene uncertain. CDR1 and CDR2 from the germline V gene are MNHEY and SVGEGT. V lost 2 bases, J lost 6 bases, and 4 bases lay in between. The CDR3 sequence is 12 residues long.

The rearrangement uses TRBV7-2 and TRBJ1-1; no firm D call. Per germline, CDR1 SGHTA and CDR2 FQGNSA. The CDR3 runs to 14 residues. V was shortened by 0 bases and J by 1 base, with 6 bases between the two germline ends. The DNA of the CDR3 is TGTGCCAGCAGCTTAGCGGTGAGGAACACTGAAGCTTTCTTT. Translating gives CASSLAVRNTEAFF.

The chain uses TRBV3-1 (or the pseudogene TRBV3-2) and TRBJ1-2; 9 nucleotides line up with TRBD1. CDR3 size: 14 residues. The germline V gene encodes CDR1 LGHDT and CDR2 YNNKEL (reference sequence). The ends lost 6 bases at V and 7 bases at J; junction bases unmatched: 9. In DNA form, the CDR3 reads TGTGCCAGCAGACGACCGGGACAGGGTATTGGCTACACCTTC. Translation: CASRRPGQGIGYTF.

The CDR3 here is CATSRETGGGEQFF. In DNA form, the CDR3 reads TGTGCCACCAGCAGAGAGACAGGGGGAGGTGAGCAGTTCTTC. The chain links TRBV15 to TRBJ2-1; 9 bases match TRBD1. The trim removed 0 bases at V and 9 bases at J, leaving 3 bases unmatched. Germline CDR1 reads LNHNV; CDR2 reads YYDKDF (reference sequence). This CDR3 is built from 14 residues.

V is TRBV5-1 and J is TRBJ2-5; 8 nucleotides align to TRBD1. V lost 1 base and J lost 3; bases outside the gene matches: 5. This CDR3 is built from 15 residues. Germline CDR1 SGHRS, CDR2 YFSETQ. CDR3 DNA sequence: TGCGCCAGCAGCTTGACAGGGGACAGGAAAGAGACCCAGTACTTC. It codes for CASSLTGDRKETQYF.

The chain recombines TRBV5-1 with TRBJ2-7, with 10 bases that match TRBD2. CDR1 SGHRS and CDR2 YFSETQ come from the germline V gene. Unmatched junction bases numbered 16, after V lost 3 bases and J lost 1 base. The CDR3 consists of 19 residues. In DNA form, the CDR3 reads TGCGCCAGCAGCTCCTTAGCGGGAGGCCCCAACCGGAGGTCCTACGAGCAGTACTTC. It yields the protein CASSSLAGGPNRRSYEQYF.

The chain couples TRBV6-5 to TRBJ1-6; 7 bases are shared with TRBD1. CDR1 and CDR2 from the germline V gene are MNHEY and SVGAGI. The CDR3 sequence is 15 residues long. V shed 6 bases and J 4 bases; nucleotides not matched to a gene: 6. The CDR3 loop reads CASRPGQQYNSPLHF. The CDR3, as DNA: TGTGCCAGCAGGCCGGGACAGCAATATAATTCACCCCTCCACTTT.

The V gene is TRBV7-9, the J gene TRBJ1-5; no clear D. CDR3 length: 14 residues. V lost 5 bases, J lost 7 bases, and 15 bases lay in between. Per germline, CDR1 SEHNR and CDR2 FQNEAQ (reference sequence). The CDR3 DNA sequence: TGTGCCAGCAGCCACGCGGGGTACGACCAGCCCCAGCATTTT. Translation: CASSHAGYDQPQHF.

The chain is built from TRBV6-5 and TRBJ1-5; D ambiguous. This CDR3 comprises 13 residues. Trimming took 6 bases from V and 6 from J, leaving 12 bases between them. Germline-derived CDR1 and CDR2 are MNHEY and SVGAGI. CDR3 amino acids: CASSSSPGQPQHF. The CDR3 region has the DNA TGTGCCAGCAGCTCTAGCCCCGGTCAGCCCCAGCATTTT.

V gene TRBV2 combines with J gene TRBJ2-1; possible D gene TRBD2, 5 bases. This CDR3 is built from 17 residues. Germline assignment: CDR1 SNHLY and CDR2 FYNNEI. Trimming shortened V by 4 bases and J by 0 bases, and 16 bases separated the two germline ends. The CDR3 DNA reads TGTGCCAGCAGTGGGACTTCCTATACTAGCTCCTACAATGAGCAGTTCTTC. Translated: CASSGTSYTSSYNEQFF.

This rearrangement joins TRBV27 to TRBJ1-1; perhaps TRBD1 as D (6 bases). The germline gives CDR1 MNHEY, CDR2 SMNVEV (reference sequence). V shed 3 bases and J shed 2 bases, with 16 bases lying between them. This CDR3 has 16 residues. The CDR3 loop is CASSFLQGGPNTEAFF. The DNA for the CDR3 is TGTGCCAGCAGTTTTCTCCAAGGGGGTCCAAACACTGAAGCTTTCTTT.

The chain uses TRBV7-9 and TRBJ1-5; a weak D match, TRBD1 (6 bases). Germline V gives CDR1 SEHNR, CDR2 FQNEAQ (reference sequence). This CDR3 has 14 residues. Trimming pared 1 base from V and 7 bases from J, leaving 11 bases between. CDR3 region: CASSLVGDTQPQHF. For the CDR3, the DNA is TGTGCCAGCAGCTTAGTCGGGGACACCCAGCCCCAGCATTTT.